The rows below give T cell receptor beta chains drawn from one sample of a study of shared clonotypes between healthy human individuals. Sequencing was performed with immunoSEQ multiplex PCR; in TCRdb, only in-frame clones are kept and a portion is missing. The table records about 1 million clones, approximately 70% of them present only once. Sequences were obtained from memory CD4+ T cells sorted from blood. These receptors were collected from a man younger than 35 in good health. Both conserved end residues are part of each CDR3. D genes are given only for firm matches. Size values are once, few and many counts, or a class for expanded clones, and some rows have none.

V: TRBV5-1
size: -
D: TRBD1
J: TRBJ2-7
DNA: TGCGCCAGCAGCTACCTTCAGGGGGCCTACGAGCAGTACTTC
CDR3: CASSYLQGAYEQYF

V: TRBV6-1
size: -
D: TRBD1
J: TRBJ2-7
DNA: TGTGCCAGCAGTTATCAGACAGGGTCCTACGAGCAGTACTTC
CDR3: CASSYQTGSYEQYF

V: TRBV7-8
size: -
D: TRBD1
J: TRBJ1-5
DNA: TGTGCCAGTACATTACAGGGGTATAGCAATCAGCCCCAGCATTTT
CDR3: CASTLQGYSNQPQHF

V: TRBV18
size: -
D: TRBD2
J: TRBJ2-1
DNA: TGTGCCAGCTCACCTCCAAGAAGCGGGGAAAGAAACAATGAGCAGTTCTTC
CDR3: CASSPPRSGERNNEQFF

V: TRBV5-4
size: -
D: TRBD2
J: TRBJ2-7
DNA: TGTGCCAGCAGCGTGGGACTAGCGGGGGGCTACGAGCAGTACTTC
CDR3: CASSVGLAGGYEQYF

V: TRBV6-1
size: -
D: TRBD2
J: TRBJ2-7
DNA: TGTGCCAGCGTTGAGAGGCTGGGAGGGAACACGCACTTC
CDR3: CASVERLGGNTHF

V: TRBV7-6
size: -
D: TRBD2
J: TRBJ2-7
DNA: TGTGCCAGCAGCATGGGACTAGCGGGAGTTTACGAGCAGTACTTC
CDR3: CASSMGLAGVYEQYF

V: TRBV28
size: -
D: -
J: TRBJ2-5
DNA: TGTGCCAGCAGCCCCACTCCCTGGAGAGGGCAAGAGACCCAGTACTTC
CDR3: CASSPTPWRGQETQYF

V: TRBV10-3
size: few
D: TRBD2
J: TRBJ2-3
DNA: TGTGCCATCAGTGAGGGGCTAGCGGCGGTAGATACGCAGTATTTT
CDR3: CAISEGLAAVDTQYF

V: TRBV7-2
size: -
D: -
J: TRBJ2-2
DNA: TGTGCCAGCAGCCCGCGCGGAGGGGTGACCGGGGAGCTGTTTTTT
CDR3: CASSPRGGVTGELFF

V: TRBV4-3
size: -
D: TRBD2
J: TRBJ2-1
DNA: TGCGCCAGCAGCCAAGAGCCTCCCGGCACTAGCGGGAGCAAGCAGTTCTTC
CDR3: CASSQEPPGTSGSKQFF

V: TRBV19
size: few
D: TRBD1
J: TRBJ2-2
DNA: TGTGCCAGTAGTTTCCGGGACAGGGTCGGGGAGCTGTTTTTT
CDR3: CASSFRDRVGELFF

V: TRBV5-3
size: -
D: TRBD2
J: TRBJ2-7
DNA: TGTGCCAGAAGCCACGGACTAGCGGGAGGACTCAACTCCTACGAGCAGTACTTC
CDR3: CARSHGLAGGLNSYEQYF

V: TRBV11-2
size: -
D: -
J: TRBJ2-3
DNA: TGTGCCAGCAGCCAAGAGGGGCGAGGGCGCAGCACAGATACGCAGTATTTT
CDR3: CASSQEGRGRSTDTQYF

V: TRBV2
size: once
D: -
J: TRBJ2-3
DNA: TGTGCCAGCAGTCGGGGTGGCACAGATACGCAGTATTTT
CDR3: CASSRGGTDTQYF

V: TRBV27
size: -
D: -
J: TRBJ1-4
DNA: TGTGCCAGCAGTTCGCCGGGGGCGGTTGGTGAAAAACTGTTTTTT
CDR3: CASSSPGAVGEKLFF

V: TRBV5-4
size: -
D: TRBD1
J: TRBJ2-1
DNA: TGTGCCAGCACCAGGGACAGGGGGCTCGATGAGCAGTTCTTC
CDR3: CASTRDRGLDEQFF

V: TRBV30
size: -
D: -
J: TRBJ1-1
DNA: TGTGCCTGGAGGGAGGGCGCGGTGACTGAAGCTTTCTTT
CDR3: CAWREGAVTEAFF

V: TRBV7-2
size: -
D: -
J: TRBJ1-2
DNA: TGTGCCAGCAGCCCGGCATTTCTGATAGGGGGCTACACCTTC
CDR3: CASSPAFLIGGYTF

V: TRBV18
size: few
D: -
J: TRBJ1-2
DNA: TGTGCCAGCTCCCCCCAACAGGGCGGCCCCTATGGCTACACCTTC
CDR3: CASSPQQGGPYGYTF

V: TRBV5-1
size: -
D: TRBD1
J: TRBJ2-7
DNA: TGCGCCAGCAGACTGTCCACAGGGGGTGCGGACGAGCAGTACTTC
CDR3: CASRLSTGGADEQYF

V: TRBV6-1
size: -
D: -
J: TRBJ2-5
DNA: TGTGCCAGCAGAGGGGATCTCGAGACCCAGTACTTC
CDR3: CASRGDLETQYF

V: TRBV15
size: few
D: TRBD1
J: TRBJ1-3
DNA: TGTGCCACCAGCAGAGATCCGGGACAGGGAAACACCATATATTTT
CDR3: CATSRDPGQGNTIYF

V: TRBV20-1
size: -
D: -
J: TRBJ1-5
DNA: TGCAGTGCTACCATCTTACAGCCCCAGCATTTT
CDR3: CSATILQPQHF

V: TRBV2
size: many
D: TRBD2
J: TRBJ2-1
DNA: TGTGCCAGCAGTGAACGGACTAGTGGGGACAATGAGCAGTTCTTC
CDR3: CASSERTSGDNEQFF

V: TRBV25-1
size: once
D: TRBD1
J: TRBJ2-2
DNA: TGTGCCAGCATGAGACAGGGCAACACCGGGGAGCTGTTTTTT
CDR3: CASMRQGNTGELFF

V: TRBV15
size: -
D: -
J: TRBJ2-7
DNA: TGTGCCACCAGCCTTCAATCTTACGAGCAGTACTTC
CDR3: CATSLQSYEQYF

V: TRBV11-2
size: -
D: TRBD1
J: TRBJ1-1
DNA: TGTGCCAGCAGCTTAGGGCCGGACAGGGCGGCGACTGAAGCTTTCTTT
CDR3: CASSLGPDRAATEAFF

V: TRBV7-8
size: -
D: -
J: TRBJ1-5
DNA: TGTGCCAGCAGCTTAGGGGGTGGCAATCAGCCCCAGCATTTT
CDR3: CASSLGGGNQPQHF

V: TRBV10-1
size: -
D: TRBD2
J: TRBJ2-5
DNA: TGCGCCAGCAGTCCTCTAGCGGGGGGTCAAGAGACCCAGTACTTC
CDR3: CASSPLAGGQETQYF

V: TRBV19
size: once
D: -
J: TRBJ2-7
DNA: TGTGCCAGTAGTATTCGGGCGGACGGCACCTACGAGCAGTACTTC
CDR3: CASSIRADGTYEQYF

V: TRBV11-3
size: -
D: TRBD2
J: TRBJ2-3
DNA: TGTGCCAGCAGCACCCGAGCGGGAGGGCCTACAGATACGCAGTATTTT
CDR3: CASSTRAGGPTDTQYF

V: TRBV5-1
size: -
D: -
J: TRBJ2-7
DNA: TGCGCCAGCAGCTTCGAGGGCGCAGCGCCCTACGAGCAGTACTTC
CDR3: CASSFEGAAPYEQYF

V: TRBV18
size: -
D: TRBD1
J: TRBJ2-3
DNA: TGTGCCAGCTCGAATAGCAGGACAGGGGGCGCAGATACGCAGTATTTT
CDR3: CASSNSRTGGADTQYF

V: TRBV7-2
size: -
D: TRBD2
J: TRBJ2-5
DNA: TGTGCCAGCAGCCTTACTAGCGGGCGCTACCAAGAGACCCAGTACTTC
CDR3: CASSLTSGRYQETQYF

V: TRBV7-8
size: -
D: -
J: TRBJ2-7
DNA: TGTGCCAGCAGCTTAGGTACAGGCCTATTGGCCTACGAGCAGTACTTC
CDR3: CASSLGTGLLAYEQYF

V: TRBV19
size: -
D: TRBD2
J: TRBJ2-7
DNA: TGTGCCAGTAGTATAGGACTAGCGGGAGCAAGTGCCTACGAGCAGTACTTC
CDR3: CASSIGLAGASAYEQYF

V: TRBV4-1
size: -
D: TRBD1
J: TRBJ1-1
DNA: TGCGCCAGCAGCCATTCACAGGGGGACACTGAAGCTTTCTTT
CDR3: CASSHSQGDTEAFF

V: TRBV27
size: few
D: -
J: TRBJ1-5
DNA: TGTGCCAGCAGTTTTGAAGGGAATAGCAATCAGCCCCAGCATTTT
CDR3: CASSFEGNSNQPQHF

V: TRBV9
size: -
D: -
J: TRBJ1-5
DNA: TGTGCCAGCAGTGCAGACAGCAATCAGCCCCAGCATTTT
CDR3: CASSADSNQPQHF

V: TRBV18
size: -
D: -
J: TRBJ2-5
DNA: TGTGCCAGCTCACCGAGACTTTGGGTTCCTCAAGAGACCCAGTACTTC
CDR3: CASSPRLWVPQETQYF

V: TRBV20-1
size: few
D: -
J: TRBJ1-1
DNA: TGCAGTGCAAAACCGGGGCCTGAAGCTTTCTTT
CDR3: CSAKPGPEAFF

V: TRBV5-6
size: -
D: TRBD1
J: TRBJ1-2
DNA: TGTGCCAGCAGCTTGAGGGGGCTGGGCTACACCTTC
CDR3: CASSLRGLGYTF

V: TRBV19
size: -
D: -
J: TRBJ2-1
DNA: TGTGCCAGTAGTAGGCGGGGTTTCAATGAGCAGTTCTTC
CDR3: CASSRRGFNEQFF

V: TRBV7-2
size: -
D: TRBD1
J: TRBJ2-7
DNA: TGTGCCAGCAGCTTCGGACAGGGTCTGGGAGAGCAGTACTTC
CDR3: CASSFGQGLGEQYF

V: TRBV9
size: -
D: TRBD1
J: TRBJ2-7
DNA: TGTGCCAGCAACCGACAGGGGCAAGACTACGAGCAGTACTTC
CDR3: CASNRQGQDYEQYF

V: TRBV9
size: -
D: -
J: TRBJ2-5
DNA: TGTGCCAGCAGCTTCCGGGGGGAGACCCAGTACTTC
CDR3: CASSFRGETQYF

V: TRBV5-4
size: few
D: -
J: TRBJ1-2
DNA: TGTGCCAGCAGCTTGTGGGGTAGCGGCTACACCTTC
CDR3: CASSLWGSGYTF

V: TRBV6-5
size: -
D: -
J: TRBJ1-3
DNA: TGTGCCAGCAGGGGGCGGGGTGCCATATATTTT
CDR3: CASRGRGAIYF

V: TRBV5-1
size: -
D: -
J: TRBJ2-7
DNA: TGCGCCAGCAGCTTGGCCCCCGGCGTCCAGGACGAGCAGTACTTC
CDR3: CASSLAPGVQDEQYF

V: TRBV6-6
size: once
D: -
J: TRBJ1-4
DNA: TGTGCCAGCAGTTACCTTGTAGGGACTAATGAAAAACTGTTTTTT
CDR3: CASSYLVGTNEKLFF

V: TRBV23-1
size: -
D: -
J: TRBJ2-7
DNA: TGCGCCAGCAGTCAACCCACCCCATGCACAGGGAGCTCCTACGAGCAGTACTTC
CDR3: CASSQPTPCTGSSYEQYF

V: TRBV30
size: few
D: TRBD1
J: TRBJ1-1
DNA: TGTGCCTGGAGTGTAGCCGTGGGACAGCGAATTAACACTGAAGCTTTCTTT
CDR3: CAWSVAVGQRINTEAFF

V: TRBV9
size: -
D: TRBD1
J: TRBJ1-4
DNA: TGTGCCAGCAGCGGCACGACAGGGGGCGATGAAAAACTGTTTTTT
CDR3: CASSGTTGGDEKLFF

V: TRBV4-3
size: many
D: -
J: TRBJ2-1
DNA: TGCGCCAGCAGCCAAGATGAGGGGGTGGGTGAGCAGTTCTTC
CDR3: CASSQDEGVGEQFF